This T cell receptor (beta chain) was retrieved from a study of CD8+ T cells in alopecia areata. The CDR3 contains 14 residues. V gave up 7 bases and J gave up 7 bases, with 14 bases separating them. CDR1 is SNHLY and CDR2 is FYNNEI in the germline V gene. RNA was isolated and reverse transcribed to cDNA, the sequencing template. Generated by immunoSEQ multiplex PCR, the TCRdb table keeps only in-frame clones and is missing some. The repertoire consists of fewer than 350,000 clones, with 55% to 75% occurring once and the leading ten covering approximately 2%. Treatment denoted: oral pan-JAK inhibitor, 5-10 mg twice daily.

The receptor comes from a human donor with alopecia areata. The chain links TRBV2 to TRBJ1-6; perhaps TRBD1 as D (6 bases). Material: CD4+ T cells sorted from blood, obtained at week 24, from a patient treated with tofacitinib. The CDR3 sequence: CASKGHAPNSPLHF. In DNA form, the CDR3 reads TGTGCCAGCAAGGGACACGCGCCCAATTCACCCCTCCACTTT.